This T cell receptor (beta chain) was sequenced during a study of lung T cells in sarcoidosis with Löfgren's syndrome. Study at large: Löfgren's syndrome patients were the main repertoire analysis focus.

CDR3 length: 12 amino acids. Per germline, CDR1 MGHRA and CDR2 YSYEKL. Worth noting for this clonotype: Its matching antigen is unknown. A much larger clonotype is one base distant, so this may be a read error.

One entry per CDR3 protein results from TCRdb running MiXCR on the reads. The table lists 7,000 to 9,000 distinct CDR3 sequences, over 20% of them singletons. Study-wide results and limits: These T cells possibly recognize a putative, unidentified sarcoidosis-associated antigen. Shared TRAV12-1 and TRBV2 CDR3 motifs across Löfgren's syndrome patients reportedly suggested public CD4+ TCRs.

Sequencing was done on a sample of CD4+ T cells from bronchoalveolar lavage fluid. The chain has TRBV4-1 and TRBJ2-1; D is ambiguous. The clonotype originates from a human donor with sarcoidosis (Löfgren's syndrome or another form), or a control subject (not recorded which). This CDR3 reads CASSQRDNEQLF. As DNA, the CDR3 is TGCGCCAGCAGCCAAAGAGACAATGAGCAGCTCTTC.